A single sample is the source of the 7 T cell receptor beta chains below, sequenced in a study of yellow fever vaccine responses in identical twins. TCRdb fed the RT-PCR reads into MiXCR, producing one record per CDR3 protein. The sample consists of some 35,000 distinct CDR3 sequences, 45% to 65% of them appearing once. Sequenced here: T cells from blood (PBMCs), unsorted or a sorted subset (not recorded which), sampled before or after yellow fever vaccination (not recorded which). Every receptor here comes from a young woman who received the yellow fever vaccine.

The chain uses TRBV24-1 and TRBJ1-1; TRBD1 might be the D (6 bases). This CDR3 is 13 amino acids long. Germline assignment: CDR1 KGHDR and CDR2 SFDVKD. The V end lost 3 bases, the J end lost 10 bases, and 14 bases lay between the germline ends. The CDR3 region is CATSDQIQGPAFF. DNA for the CDR3: TGTGCCACCAGTGATCAAATACAGGGTCCAGCTTTCTTT.

The J gene is TRBJ2-1, the V gene TRBV18; 10 nucleotides align to TRBD2. In germline, CDR1 is KGHSH, CDR2 LQKENI. The CDR3 runs 17 residues. Losses at the gene ends were 0 bases for V and 0 bases for J; bases not matched to a gene: 2. CDR3 residues: CASSPPASGSSYNEQFF. The DNA for the CDR3 is TGTGCCAGCTCACCACCGGCTAGCGGGAGCTCCTACAATGAGCAGTTCTTC.

The DNA for the CDR3 is TGTGCCAGCAAGAGGGTAGCGGGAGATGAGCAGTTCTTC. Encoded protein: CASKRVAGDEQFF. This chain joins TRBV13 and TRBJ2-1; 9 positions agree with TRBD2. Germline CDR1 and CDR2: PRHDT and FYEKMQ (reference sequence). This CDR3 has 13 residues. Trimming took 7 bases from V and 8 from J; bases not matched to a gene: 6.

The rearrangement uses TRBV7-2 and TRBJ2-3, with D uncertain. The CDR3 is 12 residues long. V was shortened by 4 bases and J by 3 bases, with 5 bases between the two germline ends. From germline, CDR1 is SGHTA and CDR2 FQGNSA. CDR3 nucleotides: TGTGCCAGCAGCTATAGAACAGATACGCAGTATTTT. Its protein is CASSYRTDTQYF.

The chain is built from TRBV7-6 and TRBJ1-1; TRBD1 matches at 7 bases. Germline V lookup: CDR1 SGHVS, CDR2 FNYEAQ. V trimming: 1 base; J trimming: 5 bases; junction bases outside the gene matches: 7. The length of the CDR3 is 15 residues. The CDR3 loop is CASSLEYRGLTEAFF. Here the CDR3 DNA reads TGTGCCAGCAGCTTAGAGTACAGGGGCTTAACTGAAGCTTTCTTT.

CDR3 loop: CASSQEALASYEQYF. The DNA for the CDR3 is TGCGCCAGCAGCCAGGAGGCACTAGCTTCCTACGAGCAGTACTTC. The chain has TRBV4-1 and TRBJ2-7, with D possibly being TRBD2 (6 bases). The CDR3 covers 15 residues. The germline V gene encodes CDR1 MGHRA and CDR2 YSYEKL. V was cut by 3 bases and J by 1 base, with 13 bases left in between.

The CDR3 spells CASSEDWGQPQHF. As DNA, the CDR3 is TGTGCCAGCAGTGAAGATTGGGGGCAGCCCCAGCATTTT. V is TRBV2 and J is TRBJ1-5, with a possible D match to TRBD1 (5 bases). The CDR3 loop spans 13 amino acids. Trimming removed 1 base at V and 7 bases at J, with 8 bases between. Germline CDR1 and CDR2: SNHLY and FYNNEI.